This TCR beta chain derives from a study of T cell responses to AZD1222 COVID-19 vaccine. Points from the study as a whole: Clonal diversity was possibly underestimated, and white British individuals and females predominated among donors.

Details on this clone: Antigen: not known.

Profiling relied on immunoSEQ multiplex PCR, and the TCRdb table lists in-frame clones only, not all of them. The data show about 100,000 clones, with about 86% seen just once and 5% to 7.5% held by the top ten. The CDR3 has 14 amino acids. Germline CDR1 and CDR2: MNHEY and SMNVEV (reference sequence). Trimming pared 4 bases from V and 4 bases from J, leaving 13 bases between. This TCR was sampled from an adult in good health. The chain is built from TRBV27 and TRBJ1-2; D is perhaps TRBD1 (6 bases). Sequences were derived from peripheral blood, sampled on day 0 of AZD1222 vaccination. The CDR3 DNA sequence: TGTGCCAGCAGTTATGGCGGACAGACCTATGGCTACACCTTC. It specifies CASSYGGQTYGYTF.